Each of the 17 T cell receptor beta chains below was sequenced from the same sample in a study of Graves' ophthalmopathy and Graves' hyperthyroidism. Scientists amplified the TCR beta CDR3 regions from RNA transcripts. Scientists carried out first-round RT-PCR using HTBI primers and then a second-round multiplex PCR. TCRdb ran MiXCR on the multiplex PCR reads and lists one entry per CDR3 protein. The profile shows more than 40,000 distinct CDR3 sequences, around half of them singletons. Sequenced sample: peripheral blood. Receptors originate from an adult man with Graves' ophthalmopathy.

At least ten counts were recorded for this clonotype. CDR3 DNA: TGTGCCAGCAGCAGAACAGGGGTCTGGGCTTTCTTT. Its translation is CASSRTGVWAFF. The V and J genes are TRBV12-3 or TRBV12-4 and TRBJ1-1; 7 bases are a match to TRBD1. The CDR3 loop spans 12 amino acids. V lost 6 bases and J lost 11; bases outside the gene matches: 9.

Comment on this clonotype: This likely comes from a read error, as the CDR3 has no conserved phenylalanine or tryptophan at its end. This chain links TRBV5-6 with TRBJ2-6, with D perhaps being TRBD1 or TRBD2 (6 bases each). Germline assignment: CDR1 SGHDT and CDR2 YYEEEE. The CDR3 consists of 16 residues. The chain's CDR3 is CASSPRRGTGANVLTI. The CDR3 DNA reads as TGTGCCAGCAGCCCCAGAAGGGGGACGGGGGCCAACGTTCTGACTATC.

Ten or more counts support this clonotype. This chain's CDR3 is CASSYSQGEGEAFF. The CDR3 region has the DNA TGTGCCAGCAGTTACTCGCAGGGAGAGGGCGAAGCTTTCTTT. The rearrangement joins TRBV6-5 to TRBJ1-1; TRBD1 is a possible D gene (5 bases). This CDR3 comprises 14 residues. V shed 0 bases and J shed 8 bases, with 13 bases lying between them. Germline CDR1 reads MNHEY; CDR2 reads SVGAGI.

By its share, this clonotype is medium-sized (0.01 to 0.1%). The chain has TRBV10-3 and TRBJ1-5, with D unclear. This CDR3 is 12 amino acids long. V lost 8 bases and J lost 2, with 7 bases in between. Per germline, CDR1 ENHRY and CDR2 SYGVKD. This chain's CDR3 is CAIQEGNQPQHF. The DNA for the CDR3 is TGTGCCATCCAGGAGGGCAATCAGCCCCAGCATTTT.

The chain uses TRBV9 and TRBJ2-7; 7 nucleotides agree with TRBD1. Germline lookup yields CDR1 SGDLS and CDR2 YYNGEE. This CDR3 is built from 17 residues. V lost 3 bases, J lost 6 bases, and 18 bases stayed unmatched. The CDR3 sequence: CASSGFSTGLIIFEQYF. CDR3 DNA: TGTGCCAGCAGCGGATTCTCGACAGGGCTTATCATCTTCGAGCAGTACTTC.

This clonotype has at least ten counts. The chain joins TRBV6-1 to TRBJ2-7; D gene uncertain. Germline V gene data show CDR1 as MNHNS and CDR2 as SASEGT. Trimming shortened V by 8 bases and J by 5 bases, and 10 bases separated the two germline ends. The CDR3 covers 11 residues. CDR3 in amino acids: CASLSDHEQYF. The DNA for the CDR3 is TGTGCCAGCCTCAGCGACCACGAGCAGTACTTC.

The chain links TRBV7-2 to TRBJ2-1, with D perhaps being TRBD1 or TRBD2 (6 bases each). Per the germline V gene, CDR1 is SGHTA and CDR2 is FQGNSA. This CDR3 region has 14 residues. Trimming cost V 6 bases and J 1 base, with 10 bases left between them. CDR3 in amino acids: CASRLGGSYNEQFF. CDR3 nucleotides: TGTGCCAGCAGACTAGGGGGGTCCTACAATGAGCAGTTCTTC.

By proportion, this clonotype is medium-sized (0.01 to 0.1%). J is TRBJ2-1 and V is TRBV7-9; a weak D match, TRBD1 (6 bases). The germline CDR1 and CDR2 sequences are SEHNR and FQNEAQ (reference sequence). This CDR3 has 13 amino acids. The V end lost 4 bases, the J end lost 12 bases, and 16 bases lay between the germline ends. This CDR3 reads CASSSNRELGQFF. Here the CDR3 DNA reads TGTGCCAGCAGCTCGAACAGGGAATTAGGGCAGTTCTTC.

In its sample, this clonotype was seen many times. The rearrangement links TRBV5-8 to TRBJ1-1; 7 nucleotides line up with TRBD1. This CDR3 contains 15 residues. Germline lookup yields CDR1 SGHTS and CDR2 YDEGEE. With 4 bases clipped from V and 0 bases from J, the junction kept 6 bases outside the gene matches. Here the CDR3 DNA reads TGTGCCAGCAGCGCCTGGACAGGACTGAACACTGAAGCTTTCTTT. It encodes CASSAWTGLNTEAFF.

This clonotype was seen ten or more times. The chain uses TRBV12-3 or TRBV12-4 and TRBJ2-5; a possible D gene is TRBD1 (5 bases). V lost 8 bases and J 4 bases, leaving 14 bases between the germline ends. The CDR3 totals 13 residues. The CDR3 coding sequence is TGTGCCAGCGGGCAAGAAGGGGTAGAGACCCAGTACTTC. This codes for CASGQEGVETQYF.

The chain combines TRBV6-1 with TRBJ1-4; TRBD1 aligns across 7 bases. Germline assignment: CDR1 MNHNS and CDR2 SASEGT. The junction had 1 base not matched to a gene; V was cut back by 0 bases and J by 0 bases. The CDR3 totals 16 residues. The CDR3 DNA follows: TGTGCCAGCAGTGAAGCAACAGGGGCAACTAATGAAAAACTGTTTTTT. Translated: CASSEATGATNEKLFF.

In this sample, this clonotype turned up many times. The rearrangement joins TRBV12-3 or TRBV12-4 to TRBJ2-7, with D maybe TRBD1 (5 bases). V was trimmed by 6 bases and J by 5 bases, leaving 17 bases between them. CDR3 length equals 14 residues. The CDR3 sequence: CASSPSRRAHEQYF. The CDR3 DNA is TGTGCCAGCAGCCCTTCCCGCAGGGCCCACGAGCAGTACTTC.

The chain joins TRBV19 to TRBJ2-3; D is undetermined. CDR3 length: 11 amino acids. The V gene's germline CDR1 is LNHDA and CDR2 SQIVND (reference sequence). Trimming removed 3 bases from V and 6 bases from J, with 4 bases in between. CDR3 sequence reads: CASSIRDTQYF. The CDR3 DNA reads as TGTGCCAGTAGTATTAGGGATACGCAGTATTTT. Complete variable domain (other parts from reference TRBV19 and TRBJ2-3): DGGITQSPKYLFRKEGQNVTLSCEQNLNHDAMYWYRQDPGQGLRLIYYSQIVNDFQKGDIAEGYSVSREKKESFPLTVTSAQKNPTAFYLCASSIRDTQYFGPGTRLTVL.

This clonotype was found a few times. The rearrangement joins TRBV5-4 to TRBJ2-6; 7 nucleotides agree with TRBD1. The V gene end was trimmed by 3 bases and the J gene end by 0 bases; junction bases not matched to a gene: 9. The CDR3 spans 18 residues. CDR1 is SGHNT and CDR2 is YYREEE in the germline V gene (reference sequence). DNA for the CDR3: TGTGCCAGCAGCTCAAGGGACAGCTCGCGCTCTGGGGCCAACGTCCTGACTTTC. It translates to CASSSRDSSRSGANVLTF. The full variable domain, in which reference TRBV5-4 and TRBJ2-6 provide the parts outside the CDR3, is ETGVTQSPTHLIKTRGQQVTLRCSSQSGHNTVSWYQQALGQGPQFIFQYYREEENGRGNFPPRFSGLQFPNYSSELNVNALELDDSALYLCASSSRDSSRSGANVLTFGAGSRLTVL.

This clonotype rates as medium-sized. CDR3 sequence: CASSVSYNEQFF. In DNA form, the CDR3 reads TGTGCCAGCAGTGTCTCCTACAATGAGCAGTTCTTC. The rearrangement links TRBV2 to TRBJ2-1; D gene unclear. CDR3 length equals 12 residues. The germline V gene encodes CDR1 SNHLY and CDR2 FYNNEI. V shed 4 bases and J shed 0 bases, with 1 base lying between them.

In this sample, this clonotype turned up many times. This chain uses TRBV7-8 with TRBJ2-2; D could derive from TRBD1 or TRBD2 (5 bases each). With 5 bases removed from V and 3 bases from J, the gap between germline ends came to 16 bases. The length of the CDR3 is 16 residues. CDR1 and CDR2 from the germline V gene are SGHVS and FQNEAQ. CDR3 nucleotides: TGTGCCAGCAGCCACTACCGGGGCTCGGACACCGGGGAGCTGTTTTTT. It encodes CASSHYRGSDTGELFF.

CDR3 region: CASSPRPPGPPGELFF. The CDR3 DNA follows: TGTGCCAGCAGCCCTCGTCCCCCGGGCCCCCCCGGGGAGCTGTTTTTT. V usage is TRBV9 and J usage is TRBJ2-2; no reliable D call. The CDR3 is 16 amino acids. Per the germline V gene, CDR1 is SGDLS and CDR2 is YYNGEE. Trimming cost V 4 bases and J 6 bases, with 19 bases left between them.